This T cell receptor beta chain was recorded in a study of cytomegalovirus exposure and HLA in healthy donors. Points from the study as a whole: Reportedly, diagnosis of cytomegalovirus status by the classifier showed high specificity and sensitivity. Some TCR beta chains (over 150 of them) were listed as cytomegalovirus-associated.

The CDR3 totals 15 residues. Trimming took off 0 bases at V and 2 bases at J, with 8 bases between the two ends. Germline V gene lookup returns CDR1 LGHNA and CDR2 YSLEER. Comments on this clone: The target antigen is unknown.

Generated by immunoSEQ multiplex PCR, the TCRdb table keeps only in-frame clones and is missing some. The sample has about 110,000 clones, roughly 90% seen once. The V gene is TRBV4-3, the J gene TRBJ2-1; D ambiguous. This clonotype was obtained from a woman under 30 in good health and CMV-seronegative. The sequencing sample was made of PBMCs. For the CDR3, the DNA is TGCGCCAGCAGCCAAGATAACAGTCCCTACAATGAGCAGTTCTTC. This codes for CASSQDNSPYNEQFF.